This TCR beta chain is from a study of tumor-infiltrating lymphocytes in primary liver carcinoma. About the study: The tumors, T1-T3 N0M0 lesions, were roughly 4.2 to 11 cm across.

CDR3 size: 14 residues. It was from approximately 20-30 mg of unsorted bulk tissue that RNA and DNA were co-extracted. Study-wide points: Tumor-adjacent and tumor-blood pairs shared less of their repertoires than tumor region pairs shared. The difference in top-250-clone fraction between tumors and blood was significant, favoring tumors (p = 0.039).

Notes on this clonotype: Its antigen is still unknown. The junction departs from the called germline gene at one end, perhaps through a read error.

A primer in the constant region served to generate TCR beta cDNA from 500 to 600 ng of total RNA. Employing slightly modified ARM-PCR, three nested multiplex PCR rounds were run, and these gave rise to the TCR beta libraries. Primers for the first two PCR rounds were TRBV1-TRBV30 forward primers and a C-beta reverse primer (around 10 cycles per round). TCRdb re-derived calls from the multiplex PCR reads in MiXCR, one entry per CDR3 protein. The sample contains 35,000 to 50,000 distinct CDR3 sequences, around 80% of which appear only once. The receptor comes from a woman under 40 with primary liver carcinoma and hepatitis B virus infection. The sequenced sample consisted of tumor-adjacent normal liver tissue. This chain connects TRBV12-3 or TRBV12-4 to TRBJ2-7; 7 nucleotides agree with TRBD1. This chain's CDR3 is CASGFEGAINVQYF. CDR3 sequence (DNA): TGTGCCAGTGGTTTCGAGGGGGCGATCAACGTGCAGTATTTC.